This T cell receptor (beta chain) was recovered during a study of T cell responses to AZD1222 COVID-19 vaccine. General study findings and limits: Spike was spanned by vaccine-associated CD4 TCRs, which were dominant at 160-218 and 743-854.

Using immunoSEQ multiplex PCR, the repertoire was profiled, and TCRdb retains in-frame clones only, with some absent. The top ten hold less than 3.5% of the sample, which has roughly 100,000 clones, around 90% seen once. The germline CDR1 and CDR2 sequences are SGHNT and YYREEE (reference sequence). V trimming: 4 bases; J trimming: 5 bases; junction bases outside the gene matches: 7. The CDR3 consists of 14 residues. This clone appeared a single time. Its antigen is undetermined. This clonotype was sampled from an adult in good health. The rearrangement uses TRBV5-4 and TRBJ1-1, with 8 bases fitting TRBD1. The sample in question was peripheral blood, obtained on day 0 of AZD1222 vaccination. CDR3 protein: CASSPDRGNTEAFF. DNA of the CDR3: TGTGCCAGCAGCCCTGACAGGGGAAATACTGAAGCTTTCTTT.